This T cell receptor beta chain was profiled in a study of long-term antiretroviral therapy in people with HIV. At the level of the study: Sampling started about a decade before the 2015 immediate-ART recommendation.

The CDR3 consists of 15 residues. V was clipped by 4 bases and J by 4 bases, with 16 bases between them. Germline V gene data show CDR1 as SEHNR and CDR2 as FQNEAQ (reference sequence). The run of the v3.0 immunoSEQ assay was at survey level. Researchers set sequencing to target about 35,000-55,000 T-cell genomes per sample. Libraries were prepared by immunoSEQ multiplex PCR; TCRdb keeps only in-frame clonotypes and omits some of them. The top ten clones hold over 3.5% of a sample with 30,000 or so clones, roughly 90% of them seen once. As concerns this clone: What it binds is unknown.

The study's findings and limits: Once patients were on ART, diversity went higher but still fell short of transplant donor controls. ART adherence, viral resistance and therapy changes went unrecorded.

The receptor's source is a young woman with HIV. The V call is TRBV7-9, the J call TRBJ1-1, with D perhaps TRBD1 (5 bases). Sequencing used unsorted PBMCs, obtained 0.5 years after starting antiretroviral therapy. The CDR3 loop reads CASSSGGGRGTEAFF. The CDR3 bases are TGTGCCAGCAGCTCCGGTGGAGGGAGGGGCACTGAAGCTTTCTTT. Supplemented by reference TRBV7-9 and TRBJ1-1, the full variable domain reads DTGVSQNPRHKITKRGQNVTFRCDPISEHNRLYWYRQTLGQGPEFLTYFQNEAQLEKSRLLSDRFSAERPKGSFSTLEIQRTEQGDSAMYLCASSSGGGRGTEAFFGQGTRLTVV.